What follows are 32 T cell receptor beta chains derived from one specimen sequenced in a study of OX40 agonist ivuxolimab in advanced cancers. Library generation was performed with the immunoSEQ multiplex PCR assay. TCRdb re-hosts the immuneACCESS table, in-frame sequences only. Its copies lack some clones; in the studies checked, an unresolved V gene accounts for under half of them, and the cause for the rest is not known. This sample lists 65,000 to 80,000 clones; over 80% were detected once. Of the sample, around 0.31% is held by the ten largest clones. Material: CD4+ or CD8+ T cells sorted from blood, obtained in a trial of the OX40 agonist ivuxolimab. These receptors all come from an adult with an advanced solid tumor such as melanoma, head and neck, liver or kidney cancer.

J is TRBJ1-1 and V is TRBV12-5; D unresolved. CDR3 length: 14 residues. Germline lookup yields CDR1 LGHNT and CDR2 FRNRAP. Trimming took off 1 base at V and 0 bases at J, with 6 bases between the two ends. The CDR3 DNA sequence: TGTGCTAGTGGTTTGGACGGTCTGAACACTGAAGCTTTCTTT. It encodes CASGLDGLNTEAFF.

This rearrangement joins TRBV7-9 to TRBJ2-5; no definite D call. Germline CDR1 SEHNR, CDR2 FQNEAQ (reference sequence). The V end was cut by 8 bases, the J end by 3 bases, with 7 bases between. CDR3 length: 11 residues. The CDR3 coding sequence is TGTGCCAGCGAGGAGAAAGAGACCCAGTACTTC. Protein sequence: CASEEKETQYF.

This chain connects TRBV19 to TRBJ2-3; D uncertain. This CDR3 comprises 15 residues. Germline values: CDR1 LNHDA, CDR2 SQIVND (reference sequence). V dropped 5 bases and J dropped 0 bases, with 12 bases sitting between them. The CDR3 DNA sequence: TGTGCCAGTAGTGGCTCCCCCCCTAGCACAGATACGCAGTATTTT. Amino acid sequence: CASSGSPPSTDTQYF.

CDR3 loop: CASSSQQAGDEQYF. CDR3 nucleotides: TGTGCCAGCAGCTCGCAACAGGCGGGAGACGAGCAGTACTTC. This sequence joins TRBV7-9 and TRBJ2-7; TRBD2 matches at 7 bases. The CDR3 loop spans 14 amino acids. Germline V lookup: CDR1 SEHNR, CDR2 FQNEAQ (reference sequence). The V segment lost 4 bases and the J segment 5 bases; nucleotides outside the gene matches: 8.

This clone was seen a few times. The V and J genes are TRBV5-1 and TRBJ2-3; 9 nucleotides match TRBD2. The germline gives CDR1 SGHRS, CDR2 YFSETQ. The trim removed 1 base at V and 2 bases at J, leaving 11 bases unmatched. There are 18 residues in the CDR3. CDR3 sequence (DNA): TGCGCCAGCAGCTTGTCTAGCGGGAATCCAAGGCCCACAGATACGCAGTATTTT. This sequence encodes CASSLSSGNPRPTDTQYF.

CDR3 sequence reads: CASSPSRRNTEAFF. CDR3 DNA sequence: TGTGCCAGCAGCCCGAGCCGGCGGAACACTGAAGCTTTCTTT. The chain carries TRBV7-9 and TRBJ1-1; D unclear. The germline V and J ends were trimmed by 5 bases and 1 base, with 11 bases remaining between them. Per germline, CDR1 SEHNR and CDR2 FQNEAQ (reference sequence). The CDR3 sequence is 14 residues long.

The V gene is TRBV2, the J gene TRBJ2-1, with TRBD1 matching 9 bases. The CDR3 contains 14 residues. The ends lost 7 bases at V and 6 bases at J; junction bases unmatched: 7. Per germline, CDR1 SNHLY and CDR2 FYNNEI. DNA of the CDR3: TGTGCCAGCACGTTCTGGACAGGGGCCAATGAGCAGTTCTTC. Residues: CASTFWTGANEQFF.

The chain has TRBV19 and TRBJ1-1, with D possibly TRBD1 on 5 matching bases. This CDR3 spans 13 amino acids. V shed 5 bases and J shed 4 bases, with 11 bases lying between them. Germline lookup yields CDR1 LNHDA and CDR2 SQIVND (reference sequence). The CDR3 spells CASSPGRGTEAFF. The CDR3 DNA is TGTGCCAGTAGTCCAGGGCGGGGCACTGAAGCTTTCTTT.

The genes are TRBV5-5 and TRBJ1-2; D is possibly TRBD1 (5 bases). This CDR3 comprises 15 residues. The germline CDR1 and CDR2 sequences are SGHKS and YYEKEE (reference sequence). The V and J ends lost 2 bases and 6 bases respectively, with 17 bases between them. This CDR3 reads CASSFVDTSWNGYTF. CDR3 nucleotides: TGTGCCAGCAGCTTCGTGGACACCTCGTGGAATGGCTACACCTTC.

The chain has TRBV4-1 and TRBJ1-1; 7 bases agree with TRBD1. CDR3 size: 15 residues. The junction had 9 bases not matched to a gene; V was cut back by 4 bases and J by 4 bases. Germline V gives CDR1 MGHRA, CDR2 YSYEKL. This CDR3 is CASSRGEGGVTEAFF. CDR3 nucleotide sequence: TGCGCCAGCAGCCGTGGGGAAGGGGGCGTCACTGAAGCTTTCTTT.

This chain joins TRBV2 and TRBJ2-1, with TRBD1 as a possible D gene (6 bases). CDR3 length: 13 amino acids. Germline CDR1 and CDR2: SNHLY and FYNNEI. Trimming removed 11 bases from V and 7 bases from J, with 18 bases in between. This CDR3 reads CAAEEGGLNEQFF. The CDR3, as DNA: TGTGCCGCCGAGGAAGGGGGTTTGAATGAGCAGTTCTTC.

The chain carries TRBV11-2 and TRBJ2-3; 7 bases align to TRBD2. Trimming at V came to 5 bases and at J to 2 bases, leaving 10 bases not matched to a gene. The CDR3 is made up of 16 amino acids. Germline CDR1 reads SGHAT; CDR2 reads FQNNGV. CDR3 in DNA: TGTGCCAGCAGCATTAGAGGGGCGGGAGTCACAGATACGCAGTATTTT. Protein product: CASSIRGAGVTDTQYF.

The V and J genes are TRBV19 and TRBJ2-7; 9 nucleotides align to TRBD1. The CDR3 contains 15 residues. Germline V gene lookup returns CDR1 LNHDA and CDR2 SQIVND (reference sequence). V was pared by 3 bases and J by 3 bases, with 6 bases of the junction left unmatched. The CDR3 protein is CASSMNRGPSYEQYF. CDR3 DNA sequence: TGTGCCAGTAGTATGAACAGGGGGCCGAGCTACGAGCAGTACTTC.

V and J are TRBV6-1 and TRBJ2-1; D is undetermined. V was cut by 3 bases and J by 0 bases, with 18 bases left in between. Germline CDR1 MNHNS, CDR2 SASEGT. The CDR3 has 18 amino acids. The CDR3 sequence is CASSENPGGASSYNEQFF. CDR3 nucleotide sequence: TGTGCCAGCAGTGAGAATCCGGGCGGAGCGAGCTCCTACAATGAGCAGTTCTTC.

V is TRBV6-1 and J is TRBJ2-5, with D tentatively TRBD1 (5 bases). Germline assignment: CDR1 MNHNS and CDR2 SASEGT. The CDR3 length is 11 residues. Trimming removed 7 bases from V and 4 bases from J, with 7 bases in between. The CDR3 region has the DNA TGTGCCAGCAAGGACATAGAGACCCAGTACTTC. It is translated as CASKDIETQYF.

This clone is a singleton in its sample. This chain joins TRBV19 and TRBJ2-7, with D perhaps being TRBD1 or TRBD2 (7 bases each). Per germline, CDR1 LNHDA and CDR2 SQIVND (reference sequence). Trimming took 5 bases from V and 6 from J, leaving 26 bases between them. The CDR3 has 17 amino acids. This chain's CDR3 is CASSPRGGGSFSAEQYF. The CDR3 coding sequence is TGTGCCAGTAGTCCCCGGGGAGGGGGCTCTTTTTCTGCCGAGCAGTACTTC.

This clone has a handful of counts. The CDR3 DNA reads as TGTGCCTGGAGTGTATCCCGGGGCAATCAGCCCCAGCATTTT. The encoded protein is CAWSVSRGNQPQHF. This chain connects TRBV30 to TRBJ1-5, with unresolved D. The CDR3 is 14 amino acids. Looked up from germline, CDR1 is GTSNPN and CDR2 is SVGIG (reference sequence). V was pared by 0 bases and J by 2 bases, with 8 bases between.

The chain recombines TRBV7-2 with TRBJ1-2, with 10 nucleotides matching TRBD1. The V and J ends lost 5 bases and 4 bases, in that order; junction bases with no gene match: 4. The CDR3 spans 14 residues. Germline CDR1 and CDR2: SGHTA and FQGNSA. In nucleotides, the CDR3 is TGTGCCAGCAGCCCTAGGACAGGGGGCTATGGCTACACCTTC. Its protein product is CASSPRTGGYGYTF.

This chain connects TRBV5-1 to TRBJ2-2, with 12 bases identical to TRBD2. CDR3 length equals 16 residues. The ends lost 2 bases at V and 2 bases at J; junction bases unmatched: 1. In germline, CDR1 is SGHRS, CDR2 YFSETQ. The chain's CDR3 is CASSFGLAGNTGELFF. The CDR3 nucleotides read TGCGCCAGCAGCTTTGGACTAGCGGGAAACACCGGGGAGCTGTTTTTT.

V and J are TRBV18 and TRBJ2-1; perhaps TRBD2 as D (5 bases). V was pared by 5 bases and J by 0 bases, with 20 bases between. CDR1 is KGHSH and CDR2 is LQKENI in the germline V gene. This CDR3 is 18 amino acids long. This CDR3 reads CASSSGLTPLSSYNEQFF. The CDR3 DNA reads TGTGCCAGCTCATCGGGATTGACGCCTCTTAGCTCCTACAATGAGCAGTTCTTC.

The chain uses TRBV29-1 and TRBJ1-1; D ambiguous. Trimming took off 5 bases at V and 6 bases at J, with 16 bases between the two ends. This CDR3 has 13 amino acids. Germline V lookup: CDR1 SQVTM, CDR2 ANQGSEA. The CDR3 DNA is TGCAGCGTTCACAAAGGTTCGGGAGCTGAAGCTTTCTTT. Translating gives CSVHKGSGAEAFF.

V and J are TRBV9 and TRBJ2-7; D uncertain. CDR3 length: 15 residues. Germline loops: CDR1 SGDLS, CDR2 YYNGEE. Trimming pared 0 bases from V and 0 bases from J, leaving 10 bases between. This chain's CDR3 is CASSVGLTLSYEQYF. The CDR3 region has the DNA TGTGCCAGCAGCGTAGGTCTGACCCTCTCCTACGAGCAGTACTTC.

V gene TRBV19 combines with J gene TRBJ2-6; D not resolved. Looked up from germline, CDR1 is LNHDA and CDR2 is SQIVND (reference sequence). The CDR3 extends over 14 amino acids. V shed 6 bases and J shed 4 bases, with 10 bases lying between them. The CDR3 loop reads CASSPKAGANVLTF. The CDR3 nucleotides read TGTGCCAGTAGCCCCAAAGCCGGGGCCAACGTCCTGACTTTC.

The chain is built from TRBV7-6 and TRBJ2-2; D assignment may be TRBD1 or TRBD2 (5 bases each). This CDR3 comprises 14 residues. Germline CDR1 SGHVS, CDR2 FNYEAQ. V was cut by 3 bases and J by 4 bases, with 9 bases left in between. The CDR3, as DNA: TGTGCCAGCAGCTTTACCGGGACCACCGGGGAGCTGTTTTTT. This codes for CASSFTGTTGELFF.

This sequence joins TRBV27 and TRBJ2-7; 9 positions agree with TRBD2. The CDR3 is made up of 14 amino acids. Germline CDR1 and CDR2: MNHEY and SMNVEV (reference sequence). V trimming: 6 bases; J trimming: 2 bases; junction bases outside the gene matches: 5. CDR3 bases: TGTGCCAGCAGAGGACTAGCGCTCCCCTACGAGCAGTACTTC. Its translation: CASRGLALPYEQYF.

In its sample, this clone was seen once. V is TRBV19 and J is TRBJ1-2; no clear D. This CDR3 contains 16 residues. CDR1 and CDR2 from the germline V gene are LNHDA and SQIVND (reference sequence). V was trimmed by 0 bases and J by 1 base, leaving 12 bases between them. The CDR3 spells CASSIEGGGNNYGYTF. Written as DNA, the CDR3 is TGTGCCAGTAGTATAGAGGGCGGAGGAAATAACTATGGCTACACCTTC.

This clone appeared once. The chain recombines TRBV6-5 with TRBJ1-3; TRBD1 might be the D (6 bases). V was pared by 5 bases and J by 1 base, with 12 bases between. The CDR3 consists of 15 residues. The germline V gene encodes CDR1 MNHEY and CDR2 SVGAGI. CDR3 coding DNA: TGTGCCAGCAGTCAGATACAGGGATCTGGAAACACCATATATTTT. Translation: CASSQIQGSGNTIYF.

The V gene is TRBV6-5, the J gene TRBJ1-5, with 9 bases aligning to TRBD1. The trim removed 0 bases at V and 7 bases at J, leaving 4 bases unmatched. The CDR3 loop spans 15 amino acids. Germline V lookup: CDR1 MNHEY, CDR2 SVGAGI. CDR3 in DNA: TGTGCCAGCAGTTACTCCAGGACAGGGGAGCAGCCCCAGCATTTT. It yields the protein CASSYSRTGEQPQHF.

The V gene is TRBV6-6, the J gene TRBJ1-1; TRBD1 agrees at 11 bases. CDR3 length equals 14 residues. CDR1 and CDR2 (germline): MNHNY, SVGAGI (reference sequence). The V segment lost 5 bases and the J segment 7 bases; nucleotides outside the gene matches: 6. In DNA, the CDR3 is TGTGCCAGCAGTGGACAGGGGGCGCCTCGTGAAGCTTTCTTT. Translating gives CASSGQGAPREAFF.

The V and J genes are TRBV19 and TRBJ2-7; maybe TRBD2 (5 bases). The V and J ends lost 5 bases and 0 bases respectively, with 11 bases between them. The CDR3 loop spans 14 amino acids. Per the germline V gene, CDR1 is LNHDA and CDR2 is SQIVND (reference sequence). DNA of the CDR3: TGTGCCAGTAGTCCCGGACTGAACTCCTACGAGCAGTACTTC. It is translated as CASSPGLNSYEQYF.

V gene TRBV19 combines with J gene TRBJ2-7; 8 nucleotides line up with TRBD1. Trimming cost V 5 bases and J 6 bases; bases outside gene matches: 9. CDR1 and CDR2 (germline): LNHDA, SQIVND (reference sequence). CDR3 length equals 14 residues. The DNA of the CDR3 is TGTGCCAGTAGTCCTCGGGACAGGAATGTCGAGCAGTACTTC. As protein: CASSPRDRNVEQYF.

CDR3 residues: CASSQTSGPRTDTQYF. The CDR3 DNA sequence: TGTGCCAGCAGCCAGACTAGCGGTCCTCGCACAGATACGCAGTATTTT. This chain links TRBV14 with TRBJ2-3; 9 positions agree with TRBD2. After removal of 3 bases from V and 1 base from J, the junction contained 5 bases not matched to a gene. Germline loops: CDR1 SGHDN, CDR2 FVKESK. This CDR3 is built from 16 residues.